What follows describes a single TCR beta chain. No antigen is known for it. No base-level quality is on record; no much larger clone is a single base apart. The sequencing machine was an Illumina HiSeq 1500. The public reads were run again by TCRdb, first through fastp at Q25 and then through MiXCR, and only productive beta chains were kept. CDR3 protein sequences are deduplicated, and each keeps its most common genes and DNA. Recorded for this sample are approximately 500,000 distinct CDR3 sequences; more than 20% of them occurred a single time. The ten largest account for 13% of the sample. The junction carries 19 bases between V and J, which are trimmed by 2 bases and 0 bases respectively. Including the terminal cysteine and phenylalanine, the CDR3 comprises 19 residues. Only the CDR3 region is kept as DNA, spanning 57 bases read in frame from base 1. CDR1 and CDR2, looked up from the germline V gene, are SGHAT and FQNNGV.

This sample is drawn from a study of T cell repertoires in cytomegalovirus infection (dated by TCRdb to between 2018 and 2021). Some background on the complete study: The HLA type of each donor mattered for the analysis, because public TCR beta signatures pointed to carriage of CMV infection along with the matching HLA type. Paper-wide results and their limitations: Cumulative frequency of public TCR beta family members discriminated carriers of CMV infection plus the relevant HLA type in this cohort and an independent 352-donor cohort. The ex vivo response was dominated by HLA-C-restricted CMV-specific TCR beta clonotypes, which also provided the single most frequent clonotype in two of eight donors.

The chain is encoded by TRBV11-2 joined to TRBJ1-4, with the D gene not confidently named. The sample taken for sequencing was PBMCs. The source of this sequence is a human donor in good health (CMV status not recorded). Some clones in this sample may be carry-over from other donors' samples. The sequence in DNA is TGTGCCAGCAGCTTACATAAGGGCACTATCGCTCCAACTAATGAAAAACTGTTTTTT. Its protein reads: CASSLHKGTIAPTNEKLFF.